Shown below are 20 T cell receptor beta chains from a single sample sequenced in a study of T cell responses to AZD1222 COVID-19 vaccine. Data came from immunoSEQ multiplex PCR; TCRdb stores just in-frame clones and leaves some out. The sample lists tens of thousands of clones, about 89% seen once, with roughly 6% in the top ten. Sequenced here: peripheral blood, sampled 28 days after the second dose of the MenACWY control vaccine. All receptors come from an adult who received the MenACWY meningococcal vaccine as a control.

V usage is TRBV23-1 and J usage is TRBJ1-2; D is uncertain. TRBV23-1 counts as an open reading frame of uncertain function. V lost 2 bases, J lost 8 bases, and 21 bases lay in between. The CDR3 is made up of 16 amino acids. This CDR3 is CASSQTPPRFSGGYTF. The CDR3 nucleotides are TGCGCCAGCAGTCAAACCCCCCCACGCTTTAGCGGCGGCTACACCTTC.

The chain has TRBV5-8 and TRBJ1-6; TRBD1 agrees at 7 bases. With V trimmed by 2 bases and J by 0 bases, 5 bases remained unmatched. The CDR3 is made up of 17 amino acids. Germline values: CDR1 SGHTS, CDR2 YDEGEE. This CDR3 reads CASSLGTESSYNSPLHF. In DNA, the CDR3 is TGTGCCAGCAGCTTAGGGACAGAGAGCTCCTATAATTCACCCCTCCACTTT.

This clone was counted a single time. The V gene is TRBV20-1, the J gene TRBJ2-7; TRBD1 might be the D (5 bases). This CDR3 has 11 residues. From germline, CDR1 is DFQATT and CDR2 SNEGSKA (reference sequence). Trimming cost V 4 bases and J 4 bases, with 8 bases left between them. As DNA, the CDR3 is TGCAGTGCTACGGACAAATACGAGCAGTACTTC. Translated, it gives CSATDKYEQYF.

The rearrangement uses TRBV10-3 and TRBJ1-5; tentative D call: TRBD1 (5 bases). Germline V gene lookup returns CDR1 ENHRY and CDR2 SYGVKD. V lost 3 bases and J 2 bases, leaving 11 bases between the germline ends. This CDR3 region has 15 residues. This CDR3 is CAISDALGGNQPQHF. The CDR3 coding sequence is TGTGCCATCAGTGATGCCCTGGGGGGCAATCAGCCCCAGCATTTT.

This sequence joins TRBV11-2 and TRBJ2-7, with D perhaps assigned TRBD1 or TRBD2 (6 bases each). The CDR3 runs to 16 residues. V dropped 5 bases and J dropped 3 bases, with 20 bases sitting between them. Germline V gives CDR1 SGHAT, CDR2 FQNNGV. DNA of the CDR3: TGTGCCAGCAGCGACTCAACAAGGGGGGCCTTCTACGAGCAGTACTTC. Protein sequence: CASSDSTRGAFYEQYF.

The rearrangement uses TRBV5-1 and TRBJ2-1; 8 bases agree with TRBD1. CDR3 size: 19 residues. Germline V gene sequence: CDR1 SGHRS, CDR2 YFSETQ. V was pared by 4 bases and J by 1 base, with 16 bases of the junction left unmatched. CDR3 sequence reads: CASSQPATGDGSSYNEQFF. In DNA, the CDR3 is TGCGCCAGCAGCCAACCGGCGACAGGGGACGGGAGTTCCTACAATGAGCAGTTCTTC.

The gene calls are TRBV5-1 and TRBJ2-1, with a weak D call TRBD2 (6 bases). The CDR3 covers 16 residues. CDR1 SGHRS and CDR2 YFSETQ come from the germline V gene. Trimming pared 4 bases from V and 2 bases from J, leaving 16 bases between. The CDR3 DNA follows: TGCGCCAGCAGCCGGAGGGTGATCGGGACCTACAATGAGCAGTTCTTC. As protein: CASSRRVIGTYNEQFF.

The chain uses TRBV28 and TRBJ2-7; tentatively, D is TRBD2 (7 bases). Trimming left V 5 bases short and J 7 bases short, with 21 bases between. CDR1 is MDHEN and CDR2 is SYDVKM in the germline V gene. CDR3 length equals 15 residues. The CDR3 reads CASSNLGGAPLEQYF. The CDR3 DNA reads as TGTGCCAGCAGTAACTTGGGGGGGGCTCCCTTGGAGCAGTACTTC. Combining the CDR3 with reference TRBV28 and TRBJ2-7 gives the whole variable domain DVKVTQSSRYLVKRTGEKVFLECVQDMDHENMFWYRQDPGLGLRLIYFSYDVKMKEKGDIPEGYSVSREKKERFSLILESASTNQTSMYLCASSNLGGAPLEQYFGPGTRLTVT.

The CDR3 loop is CASSRLAGVRQFF. The CDR3 DNA reads as TGTGCCAGCAGTAGACTAGCGGGAGTCCGGCAGTTCTTC. The chain couples TRBV12-3 or TRBV12-4 to TRBJ2-1; 12 bases line up with TRBD2. The CDR3 runs 13 residues. Trimming at V came to 5 bases and at J to 12 bases, leaving 5 bases not matched to a gene.

The DNA for the CDR3 is TGCGCCAGCAGTGAGCCGCTCCGGGGCTTGGGCACAGATACGCAGTATTTT. Amino acid sequence: CASSEPLRGLGTDTQYF. The genes are TRBV10-2 and TRBJ2-3; D assignment may be TRBD1 or TRBD2 (5 bases each). This CDR3 has 17 amino acids. Germline V lookup: CDR1 WSHSY, CDR2 SAAADI. Trimming pared 2 bases from V and 1 base from J, leaving 16 bases between.

Only one count was recorded for this clone. The chain recombines TRBV6-4 with TRBJ2-1; no definite D call. Germline V CDR1 and CDR2: MRHNA, SNTAGT. Trimming cost V 1 base and J 7 bases, with 14 bases left between them. This CDR3 spans 15 amino acids. The CDR3 DNA is TGTGCCAGCAGTGACTTGCCCGCCCCCGCAAATGAGCAGTTCTTC. Translating it yields CASSDLPAPANEQFF.

V is TRBV5-5 and J is TRBJ1-4, with 9 positions matching TRBD1. Germline values: CDR1 SGHKS, CDR2 YYEKEE (reference sequence). The V gene end was trimmed by 1 base and the J gene end by 3 bases; junction bases not matched to a gene: 13. The CDR3 consists of 19 residues. The CDR3 region has the DNA TGTGCCAGCAGCTTGCTTTCCCGGGACAGGGTAGTTGCTAATGAAAAACTGTTTTTT. Translation gives CASSLLSRDRVVANEKLFF. Looking up the rest from reference TRBV5-5 and TRBJ1-4 gives the full variable domain: DAGVTQSPTHLIKTRGQQVTLRCSPISGHKSVSWYQQVLGQGPQFIFQYYEKEERGRGNFPDRFSARQFPNYSSELNVNALLLGDSALYLCASSLLSRDRVVANEKLFFGSGTQLSVL.

The rearrangement uses TRBV28 and TRBJ1-6, with 10 bases aligning to TRBD1. V lost 5 bases and J lost 0; bases outside the gene matches: 4. The length of the CDR3 is 17 residues. Per the germline V gene, CDR1 is MDHEN and CDR2 is SYDVKM. The CDR3, as DNA: TGTGCCAGCAGTGGCGGGACAGGGGTCTCCTATAATTCACCCCTCCACTTT. As protein: CASSGGTGVSYNSPLHF.

The chain links TRBV28 to TRBJ1-3; 7 bases are a match to TRBD1. Trimming removed 5 bases from V and 8 bases from J; junction bases left unmatched: 3. The CDR3 runs to 12 residues. Per germline, CDR1 MDHEN and CDR2 SYDVKM. The CDR3 sequence: CASSPGQYTIYF. The DNA of the CDR3 is TGTGCCAGCAGTCCGGGACAGTACACCATATATTTT.

In its sample, this clone was seen a few times. The chain has TRBV7-2 and TRBJ1-3; a possible D gene is TRBD1 (5 bases). V was cut by 5 bases and J by 4 bases, with 9 bases left in between. The CDR3 is made up of 13 amino acids. Germline CDR1 and CDR2: SGHTA and FQGNSA. The CDR3 region is CASSNAGGNTIYF. For the CDR3, the DNA is TGTGCCAGCAGCAACGCAGGGGGAAACACCATATATTTT.

CDR3 sequence reads: CATSAPDSNTGELFF. The CDR3 DNA reads as TGTGCCACCAGCGCTCCCGACAGTAACACCGGGGAGCTGTTTTTT. The rearrangement uses TRBV15 and TRBJ2-2; TRBD1 might be the D (5 bases). Germline CDR1 is LNHNV and CDR2 is YYDKDF (reference sequence). V lost 5 bases and J lost 2, with 12 bases in between. This CDR3 comprises 15 residues.

The chain recombines TRBV24-1 with TRBJ2-5, with 8 bases lining up with TRBD2. V shed 3 bases and J 5 bases; nucleotides not matched to a gene: 10. Germline V gene data show CDR1 as KGHDR and CDR2 as SFDVKD. CDR3 length: 16 residues. CDR3 DNA: TGTGCCACCAGTGATAAAAAAGCGGGAGCCGCCGAGACCCAGTACTTC. It yields the protein CATSDKKAGAAETQYF.

The chain links TRBV6-1 to TRBJ1-1; TRBD1 agrees at 10 bases. Germline V gene sequence: CDR1 MNHNS, CDR2 SASEGT. J lost 4 bases, V lost 0 bases, and 8 bases had no gene match. The CDR3 totals 17 residues. The CDR3: CASSEATGGAGGTEAFF. The DNA for the CDR3 is TGTGCCAGCAGTGAAGCGACAGGGGGCGCGGGGGGCACTGAAGCTTTCTTT.

V is TRBV29-1 and J is TRBJ1-3, with 8 bases lining up with TRBD1. The ends lost 5 bases at V and 1 base at J; junction bases unmatched: 13. This CDR3 spans 17 amino acids. The germline gives CDR1 SQVTM, CDR2 ANQGSEA. The DNA of the CDR3 is TGCAGCGTTATGGGGACAGGTCAACTTTCGTCTGGAAACACCATATATTTT. This sequence encodes CSVMGTGQLSSGNTIYF.

The CDR3: CASSPPDGQGLKQPQHF. DNA for the CDR3: TGTGCCAGCTCACCACCGGACGGCCAGGGGCTCAAACAGCCCCAGCATTTT. V usage is TRBV18 and J usage is TRBJ1-5; the D gene is possibly TRBD1 (6 bases). The CDR3 contains 17 residues. The ends were cut back, 0 bases at V and 7 bases at J, with 19 bases in the middle. The germline V gene has CDR1 KGHSH and CDR2 LQKENI.